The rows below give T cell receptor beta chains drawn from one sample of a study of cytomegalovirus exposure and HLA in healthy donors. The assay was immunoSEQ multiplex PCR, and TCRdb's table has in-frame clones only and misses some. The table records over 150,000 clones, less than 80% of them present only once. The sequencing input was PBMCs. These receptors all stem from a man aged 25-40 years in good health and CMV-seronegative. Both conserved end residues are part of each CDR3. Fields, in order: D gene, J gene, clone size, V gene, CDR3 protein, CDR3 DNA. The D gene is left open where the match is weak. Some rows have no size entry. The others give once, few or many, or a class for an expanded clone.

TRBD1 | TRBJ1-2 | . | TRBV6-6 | CASSYAGQGIGGYTF | TGTGCCAGCAGTTACGCGGGACAGGGAATCGGAGGCTACACCTTC
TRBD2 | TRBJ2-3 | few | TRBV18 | CASSIGLAVTDTQYF | TGTGCCAGCTCGATTGGACTAGCGGTTACAGATACGCAGTATTTT
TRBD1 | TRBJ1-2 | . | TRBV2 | CASHPGTALNYGYTF | TGTGCCAGCCACCCCGGGACAGCACTGAACTATGGCTACACCTTC
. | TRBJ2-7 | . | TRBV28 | CASSSRVWGYEQYF | TGTGCCAGCAGTTCGAGGGTCTGGGGCTACGAGCAGTACTTC
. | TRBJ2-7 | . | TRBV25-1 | CASSRSYEQYF | TGTGCCAGCAGTCGTTCCTACGAGCAGTACTTC
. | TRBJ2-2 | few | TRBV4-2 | CASSQIEAGELFF | TGTGCCAGCAGCCAAATAGAGGCCGGGGAGCTGTTTTTT
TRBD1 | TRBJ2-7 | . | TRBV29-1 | CSVEDAKGAYGYEQYF | TGCAGCGTTGAAGATGCGAAGGGGGCATATGGCTACGAGCAGTACTTC
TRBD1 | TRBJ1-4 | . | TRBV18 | CASSPRQGGEKLFF | TGTGCCAGCTCACCACGACAGGGTGGTGAAAAACTGTTTTTT
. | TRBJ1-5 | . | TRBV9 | CASSVGGFQPQHF | TGTGCCAGCAGCGTAGGAGGGTTTCAGCCCCAGCATTTT
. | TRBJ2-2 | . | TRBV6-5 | CASRTRTGELFF | TGTGCCAGCAGAACGCGCACCGGGGAGCTGTTTTTT
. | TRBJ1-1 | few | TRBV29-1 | CSVGGAGWGTEAFF | TGCAGCGTTGGAGGGGCGGGGTGGGGGACTGAAGCTTTCTTT
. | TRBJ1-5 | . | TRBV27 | CASSPGQSHQPQHF | TGTGCCAGCAGTCCCGGACAGTCTCATCAGCCCCAGCATTTT
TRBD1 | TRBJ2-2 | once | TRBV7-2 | CASSLVGTAANTGELFF | TGTGCCAGCAGCTTAGTTGGGACAGCAGCGAACACCGGGGAGCTGTTTTTT
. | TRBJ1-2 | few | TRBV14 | CASSQDRNYGYTF | TGTGCCAGCAGCCAAGACAGGAACTATGGCTACACCTTC
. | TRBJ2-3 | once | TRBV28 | CASSSPGGSTDTQYF | TGTGCCAGCAGTTCCCCGGGTGGGAGCACAGATACGCAGTATTTT
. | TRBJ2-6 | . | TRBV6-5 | CASSTRSSGANVLTF | TGTGCCAGCAGCACGAGATCCTCTGGGGCCAACGTCCTGACTTTC
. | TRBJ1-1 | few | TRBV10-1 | CASSPAVVTKNTEAFF | TGCGCCAGCAGCCCAGCCGTTGTGACTAAGAACACTGAAGCTTTCTTT
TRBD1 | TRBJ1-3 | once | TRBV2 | CASWDSSGAGNTIYF | TGTGCCAGCTGGGACAGTTCAGGGGCTGGAAACACCATATATTTT
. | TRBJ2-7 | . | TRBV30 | CAWNSRGVRYEQYF | TGTGCCTGGAATTCCAGGGGCGTTCGCTACGAGCAGTACTTC
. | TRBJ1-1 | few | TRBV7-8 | CASSSGDKGTEAFF | TGTGCCAGCAGCTCAGGGGACAAAGGGACTGAAGCTTTCTTT
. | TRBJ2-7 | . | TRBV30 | CAWSVGGGLYEQYF | TGTGCCTGGAGTGTAGGAGGGGGCCTCTACGAGCAGTACTTC
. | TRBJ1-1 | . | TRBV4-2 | CASSQDIVNTEAFF | TGTGCCAGCAGCCAAGATATAGTGAACACTGAAGCTTTCTTT
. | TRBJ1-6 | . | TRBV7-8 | CASSLLGHSPLHF | TGTGCCAGCAGCTTGCTAGGCCATTCACCCCTCCACTTT
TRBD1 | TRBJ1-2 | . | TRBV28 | CASSPRQGTNYGYTF | TGTGCCAGCAGTCCAAGACAGGGGACAAACTATGGCTACACCTTC
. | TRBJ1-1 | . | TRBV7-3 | CASSLGGSTEAFF | TGTGCCAGCAGTCTTGGTGGTAGCACTGAAGCTTTCTTT
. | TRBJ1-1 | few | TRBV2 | CASSSTGNTEAFF | TGTGCCAGCAGTTCTACAGGGAACACTGAAGCTTTCTTT
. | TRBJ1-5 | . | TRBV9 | CASSVGGGGQPQHF | TGTGCCAGCAGCGTAGGGGGGGGAGGTCAGCCCCAGCATTTT
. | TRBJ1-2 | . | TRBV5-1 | CASSLQGYGYTF | TGCGCCAGCAGCTTACAGGGATATGGCTACACCTTC
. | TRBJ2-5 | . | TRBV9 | CASSATIGPGETQYF | TGTGCCAGCAGCGCAACTATCGGTCCGGGGGAGACCCAGTACTTC
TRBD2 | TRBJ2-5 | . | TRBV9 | CASSATSGGDQETQYF | TGTGCCAGCAGCGCTACTAGCGGGGGGGACCAAGAGACCCAGTACTTC
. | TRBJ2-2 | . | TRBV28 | CASSGQGGTGELFF | TGTGCCAGCAGCGGACAGGGAGGGACCGGGGAGCTGTTTTTT
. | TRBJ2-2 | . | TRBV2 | CASSEGTVTGELFF | TGTGCCAGCAGTGAAGGGACAGTCACCGGGGAGCTGTTTTTT
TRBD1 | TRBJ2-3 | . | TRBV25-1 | CASSAGQGTDTQYF | TGTGCCAGCAGTGCGGGACAGGGGACAGATACGCAGTATTTT
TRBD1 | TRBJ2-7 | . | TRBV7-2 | CASSWNPGQGGEQYF | TGTGCCAGCAGCTGGAACCCGGGACAGGGGGGAGAGCAGTACTTC
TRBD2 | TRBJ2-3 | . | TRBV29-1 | CSVEAAGVTTDTQYF | TGCAGCGTTGAAGCCGCGGGGGTCACCACAGATACGCAGTATTTT
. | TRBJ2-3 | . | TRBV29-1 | CSVSHPQGNSDTQYF | TGCAGCGTTTCCCACCCACAGGGTAACTCAGATACGCAGTATTTT
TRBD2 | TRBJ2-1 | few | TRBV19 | CASNELAGEQFF | TGTGCCAGCAACGAACTAGCGGGTGAGCAGTTCTTC
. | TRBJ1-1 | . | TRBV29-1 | CSVSTLNNLNTEAFF | TGCAGCGTTTCAACCCTAAATAATTTGAACACTGAAGCTTTCTTT
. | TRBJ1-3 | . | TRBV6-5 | CASRQQQSGNTIYF | TGTGCCAGCAGGCAACAGCAGTCTGGAAACACCATATATTTT
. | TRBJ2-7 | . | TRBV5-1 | CASHIEGSHEQYF | TGCGCCAGCCACATAGAGGGTTCCCACGAGCAGTACTTC
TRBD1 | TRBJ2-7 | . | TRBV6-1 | CASSRRDRVSYEQYF | TGTGCCAGCAGTCGCCGGGACAGGGTAAGCTACGAGCAGTACTTC
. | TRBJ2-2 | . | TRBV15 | CATSREVRGWTGELFF | TGTGCCACCAGCAGAGAAGTCCGGGGGTGGACCGGGGAGCTGTTTTTT
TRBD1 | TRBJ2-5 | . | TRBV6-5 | CASSLTGGGETQYF | TGTGCCAGCAGCCTGACAGGGGGCGGTGAGACCCAGTACTTC
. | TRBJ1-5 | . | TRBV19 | CASSTDRIRQPQHF | TGTGCCAGTAGTACTGACAGAATCCGGCAGCCCCAGCATTTT
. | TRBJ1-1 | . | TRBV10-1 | CASSVGVLWTEAFF | TGCGCCAGCTCCGTCGGGGTTCTATGGACTGAAGCTTTCTTT
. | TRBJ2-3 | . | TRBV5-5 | CASSLGTTSSDTQYF | TGTGCCAGCAGCTTGGGGACTACATCCTCAGATACGCAGTATTTT
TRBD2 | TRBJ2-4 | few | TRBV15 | CATDGGGTKNIQYF | TGTGCCACGGACGGGGGAGGGACCAAAAACATTCAGTACTTC
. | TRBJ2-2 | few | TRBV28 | CASSLLASGELFF | TGTGCCAGCAGTCTTCTAGCGTCCGGGGAGCTGTTTTTT
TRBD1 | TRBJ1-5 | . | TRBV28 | CASSPSGTGRPRDQPQHF | TGTGCCAGCAGTCCATCCGGGACAGGGCGTCCAAGGGATCAGCCCCAGCATTTT
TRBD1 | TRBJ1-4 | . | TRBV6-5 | CASYNTGTAMEKLFF | TGTGCCAGTTACAATACCGGGACAGCGATGGAAAAACTGTTTTTT
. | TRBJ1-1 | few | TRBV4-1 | CASSQERGMNTEAFF | TGCGCCAGCAGCCAAGAGCGGGGGATGAACACTGAAGCTTTCTTT
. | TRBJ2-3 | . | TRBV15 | CATSRGWRDTQYF | TGTGCCACCAGCAGAGGGTGGAGAGATACGCAGTATTTT
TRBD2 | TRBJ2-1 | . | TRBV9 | CASSVVAGGSVSYNEQFF | TGTGCCAGCAGCGTCGTAGCGGGGGGGTCGGTATCCTACAATGAGCAGTTCTTC
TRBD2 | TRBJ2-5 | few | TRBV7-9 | CASSHPGVSGGVFETQYF | TGTGCCAGCAGCCATCCCGGGGTTAGCGGGGGGGTTTTTGAGACCCAGTACTTC
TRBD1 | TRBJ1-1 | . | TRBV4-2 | CASSPGSGTENTEAFF | TGTGCCAGCAGCCCTGGCTCCGGGACAGAGAACACTGAAGCTTTCTTT